This T cell receptor beta chain was identified during a study of T cell responses to AZD1222 COVID-19 vaccine. Germline lookup yields CDR1 LGHDT and CDR2 YNNKEL (reference sequence). This CDR3 is built from 16 residues. Trimming left V 6 bases short and J 0 bases short, with 14 bases between. This clone showed up just a few times. The antigen remains undetermined. General study findings and limits: Distributed over spike, vaccine-associated CD4 TCRs predominated at 160-218 and 743-854. Seropositive AZD1222 recipients at baseline numbered only 6 or 7.

Libraries were prepared by immunoSEQ multiplex PCR; TCRdb keeps only in-frame clonotypes and omits some of them. The sample lists approximately 190,000 clones; roughly 91% were seen once. This specimen was peripheral blood, taken on day 0 of AZD1222 vaccination. The clonotype originates from an adult in good health. The V and J genes are TRBV3-1 (or the pseudogene TRBV3-2) and TRBJ2-2; perhaps TRBD2 as D (6 bases). This chain's CDR3 is CASSPSDPPNTGELFF. CDR3 sequence (DNA): TGTGCCAGCAGTCCTAGCGACCCACCGAACACCGGGGAGCTGTTTTTT.